This T cell receptor (beta chain) was sequenced for a study of glioma-infiltrating T cells after dendritic cell vaccination. V was clipped by 2 bases and J by 0 bases, with 8 bases between them. The CDR3 length is 14 residues. In germline, CDR1 is MNHEY, CDR2 SVGAGI. The assay was immunoSEQ multiplex PCR, and TCRdb's table has in-frame clones only and misses some. Here the sample spans some 70,000 clones, roughly 79% being singletons. This sequence originates from a human donor with glioblastoma. The chain has TRBV6-5 and TRBJ2-7; weak D call: TRBD2 (5 bases). The input for sequencing was blood, taken before dendritic cell vaccination. In nucleotides, the CDR3 is TGTGCCAGCAGTTACGAGGGTTCCTCCTACGAGCAGTACTTC. Translation gives CASSYEGSSYEQYF.